The 25 T cell receptor beta chains below were found in one sample sequenced in a study of blood T cells in healthy people across ages. For the second PCR, which ran for about 7 to 11 cycles, a sample-barcoded 5' primer and a J-beta primer mix were used. One entry per CDR3 protein results from TCRdb running MiXCR on the 5' RACE reads. The sample holds roughly 1.5 million distinct CDR3 sequences; approximately 42% are singletons and the top ten take 4%. The sequencing input was blood. These receptors originate from a woman in her late teens or twenties in good health.

The chain has TRBV7-2 and TRBJ2-3, with TRBD2 as a possible D gene (6 bases). The CDR3 loop spans 15 amino acids. Trimming removed 7 bases from V and 7 bases from J, with 21 bases in between. Germline CDR1 and CDR2: SGHTA and FQGNSA. CDR3 region: CASISLAGGPHTQYF. The CDR3 DNA is TGTGCCAGCATCTCACTAGCAGGAGGTCCCCATACGCAGTATTTT.

The gene calls are TRBV7-9 and TRBJ2-2, with D perhaps matching TRBD1 (5 bases). V shed 1 base and J shed 2 bases, with 17 bases lying between them. Germline CDR1 reads SEHNR; CDR2 reads FQNEAQ (reference sequence). This CDR3 has 18 amino acids. CDR3 loop: CASSLVPPGYQNTGELFF. In DNA, the CDR3 is TGTGCCAGCAGCTTAGTCCCCCCAGGGTACCAAAACACCGGGGAGCTGTTTTTT. Full variable domain (remainder filled in from reference TRBV7-9 and TRBJ2-2): DTGVSQNPRHKITKRGQNVTFRCDPISEHNRLYWYRQTLGQGPEFLTYFQNEAQLEKSRLLSDRFSAERPKGSFSTLEIQRTEQGDSAMYLCASSLVPPGYQNTGELFFGEGSRLTVL.

This sequence joins TRBV6-2 or TRBV6-3 and TRBJ2-1, with D uncertain. Trimming removed 11 bases at V and 3 bases at J, with 14 bases between. The CDR3 has 13 amino acids. Germline CDR1 is MNHEY and CDR2 is SVGEGT. CDR3 amino acids: CAGSPQLYNEQFF. In DNA, the CDR3 is TGTGCCGGAAGTCCACAACTCTACAATGAGCAGTTCTTC.

This clonotype was counted between two and nine times. The chain has TRBV12-3 or TRBV12-4 and TRBJ2-7; TRBD1 matches 8 bases. The CDR3 has 16 amino acids. J was trimmed by 4 bases and V by 5 bases; bases with no gene match: 13. The CDR3 loop reads CASSNSPDRVGYEQYF. The CDR3 bases are TGTGCCAGCAGTAATAGTCCGGACAGGGTAGGATACGAGCAGTACTTC.

About this clonotype: No conserved phenylalanine or tryptophan is present at the end of the CDR3, so a read error is the likely explanation. The chain couples TRBV15 to TRBJ2-5, with 11 bases matching TRBD2. J lost 5 bases, V lost 1 base, and 6 bases had no gene match. This CDR3 has 16 residues. The germline CDR1 and CDR2 sequences are LNHNV and YYDKDF (reference sequence). The CDR3 DNA sequence: TGTGCCACCAGCAGAGGACTAGCGGGACGGGTTGAGACCCAGTACCTC. This sequence encodes CATSRGLAGRVETQYL.

The rearrangement links TRBV4-1 to TRBJ2-1; D is undetermined. CDR1 is MGHRA and CDR2 is YSYEKL in the germline V gene. Trimming removed 5 bases from V and 8 bases from J, with 10 bases in between. This CDR3 is 12 amino acids long. CDR3 nucleotides: TGCGCCAGCAGCTTGAGGTTCGATGAGCAGTTCTTC. This translates into CASSLRFDEQFF.

This clonotype was observed a few times. The chain has TRBV20-1 and TRBJ2-5, with D unclear. The DNA end is more similar to TRBJ2-7, so the J call may be wrong. CDR3 length: 12 residues. Germline V lookup: CDR1 DFQATT, CDR2 SNEGSKA (reference sequence). The CDR3 coding sequence is TGCAGAGCAGATAATGGGATCTACGAGCAGTACTTC. Amino acid sequence: CRADNGIYEQYF.

The genes are TRBV4-1 and TRBJ2-3; TRBD1 is a possible D gene (6 bases). With 7 bases removed from V and 7 bases from J, the gap between germline ends came to 18 bases. CDR1 and CDR2 from the germline V gene are MGHRA and YSYEKL. The CDR3 covers 14 residues. The CDR3 loop reads CASTEKGERNTQYF. In nucleotides, the CDR3 is TGCGCCAGCACCGAAAAGGGGGAACGGAATACGCAGTATTTT.

This clonotype was detected ten times or more. The V gene is TRBV7-2, the J gene TRBJ1-2, with D hard to call. Trimming stripped 1 base from V and 5 bases from J, with 8 bases between. Germline-derived CDR1 and CDR2 are SGHTA and FQGNSA. This CDR3 contains 13 residues. The CDR3 protein is CASSLDSQYGYTF. The CDR3 DNA sequence: TGTGCCAGCAGCTTAGACAGTCAGTATGGCTACACCTTC.

There are a few counts of this clonotype. The J gene is TRBJ2-1, the V gene TRBV6-1, with 8 bases lining up with TRBD1. The CDR3 is made up of 14 amino acids. Germline assignment: CDR1 MNHNS and CDR2 SASEGT. J was trimmed by 4 bases and V by 5 bases; bases with no gene match: 4. DNA for the CDR3: TGTGCCAGCAGTCCGGGACAGGCATACAATGAGCAGTTCTTC. This sequence encodes CASSPGQAYNEQFF.

Ten or more counts support this clonotype. The chain uses TRBV4-1 and TRBJ2-7, with 8 positions matching TRBD2. Germline-derived CDR1 and CDR2 are MGHRA and YSYEKL. The CDR3 is 18 amino acids. J lost 0 bases, V lost 0 bases, and 10 bases had no gene match. CDR3 sequence (DNA): TGCGCCAGCAGCCAAGAGGGTAGCGGGGTAATAAGCTCCTACGAGCAGTACTTC. It specifies CASSQEGSGVISSYEQYF.

This clonotype was found a few times. This sequence joins TRBV5-1 and TRBJ1-1; 9 bases agree with TRBD1. CDR1 SGHRS and CDR2 YFSETQ come from the germline V gene. Germline trimming cut 4 bases from V and 5 bases from J; bases unmatched to any gene: 6. The length of the CDR3 is 14 residues. The CDR3 here is CASSLGQGQTEAFF. As DNA, the CDR3 is TGCGCCAGCAGCCTGGGACAGGGACAGACTGAAGCTTTCTTT.

The genes are TRBV20-1 and TRBJ1-6, with 7 bases matching TRBD1. Germline trimming cut 4 bases from V and 6 bases from J; bases unmatched to any gene: 3. The germline V gene has CDR1 DFQATT and CDR2 SNEGSKA (reference sequence). CDR3 length: 13 amino acids. CDR3 protein: CSATRQGNSPLHF. The CDR3 nucleotides read TGCAGTGCTACCCGACAGGGTAATTCACCCCTCCACTTT.

The chain uses TRBV5-1 and TRBJ2-5, with 11 bases matching TRBD2. The CDR3 runs 16 residues. The germline CDR1 and CDR2 sequences are SGHRS and YFSETQ. V lost 1 base and J lost 2; bases outside the gene matches: 4. The CDR3 sequence is CASSLMLAGGQETQYF. CDR3 coding DNA: TGCGCCAGCAGCTTGATGCTAGCGGGAGGACAAGAGACCCAGTACTTC.

This clonotype was seen only a few times. The chain is built from TRBV18 and TRBJ1-6; 9 positions agree with TRBD1. The CDR3 totals 17 residues. Germline lookup yields CDR1 KGHSH and CDR2 LQKENI. V lost 1 base and J lost 9; bases outside the gene matches: 10. CDR3 coding DNA: TGTGCCAGCTCACCACGCCCCGGACAGGGGCTCGGTTCACCCCTCCACTTT. Translated: CASSPRPGQGLGSPLHF. Using reference TRBV18 and TRBJ1-6 for the parts outside the CDR3, the full variable domain is NAGVMQNPRHLVRRRGQEARLRCSPMKGHSHVYWYRQLPEEGLKFMVYLQKENIIDESGMPKERFSAEFPKEGPSILRIQQVVRGDSAAYFCASSPRPGQGLGSPLHFGNGTRLTVT.

There are a few counts of this clonotype. The chain joins TRBV24-1 to TRBJ2-3; 9 bases align to TRBD2. Per germline, CDR1 KGHDR and CDR2 SFDVKD. Germline trimming cut 3 bases from V and 0 bases from J; bases unmatched to any gene: 3. This CDR3 has 16 residues. CDR3 sequence reads: CATSDPAGGSTDTQYF. The DNA for the CDR3 is TGTGCCACCAGTGATCCAGCGGGAGGTAGCACAGATACGCAGTATTTT.

This sequence joins TRBV7-9 and TRBJ2-1; D is possibly TRBD1 or TRBD2 (8 bases each). The CDR3 runs 16 residues. Trimming stripped 2 bases from V and 8 bases from J, with 19 bases between. CDR1 and CDR2 (germline): SEHNR, FQNEAQ (reference sequence). The chain's CDR3 is CASSLPAGATGDEQFF. The CDR3 bases are TGTGCCAGCAGCTTACCAGCGGGGGCGACAGGGGATGAGCAGTTCTTC.

This clonotype has only a few counts. This chain links TRBV7-9 with TRBJ2-7; 7 nucleotides align to TRBD1. The CDR3 runs to 14 residues. The germline gives CDR1 SEHNR, CDR2 FQNEAQ (reference sequence). V lost 7 bases, J lost 1 base, and 7 bases stayed unmatched. The CDR3 nucleotides are TGTGCCAGCAACCCAACGGACAGGTCCTACGAGCAGTACTTC. Its protein is CASNPTDRSYEQYF. The full variable domain, in which reference TRBV7-9 and TRBJ2-7 provide the parts outside the CDR3, is DTGVSQNPRHKITKRGQNVTFRCDPISEHNRLYWYRQTLGQGPEFLTYFQNEAQLEKSRLLSDRFSAERPKGSFSTLEIQRTEQGDSAMYLCASNPTDRSYEQYFGPGTRLTVT.

This clonotype was counted between two and nine times. The CDR3, as DNA: TGTGCCAGCACCCATGAGCGGGGATACACAGATACGCAGTATTTT. The encoded protein is CASTHERGYTDTQYF. This rearrangement joins TRBV2 to TRBJ2-3, with 7 bases identical to TRBD2. CDR3 length equals 15 residues. CDR1 and CDR2 from the germline V gene are SNHLY and FYNNEI. The V gene end was trimmed by 7 bases and the J gene end by 2 bases; junction bases not matched to a gene: 9.

The rearrangement links TRBV10-3 to TRBJ2-7; D is perhaps TRBD1 (6 bases). Germline V gene lookup returns CDR1 ENHRY and CDR2 SYGVKD. V dropped 4 bases and J dropped 7 bases, with 11 bases sitting between them. This CDR3 is 12 amino acids long. The CDR3 region has the DNA TGTGCCATCAGTGGACGGGACAATGAGCAGTACTTC. Its translation is CAISGRDNEQYF.

This clonotype has a count of ten or more. This chain's CDR3 is CASSLDRSNEQYF. In DNA, the CDR3 is TGTGCCAGCAGCTTAGACAGGTCCAACGAGCAGTACTTC. This sequence joins TRBV27 and TRBJ2-7, with D perhaps matching TRBD1 (6 bases). V gave up 6 bases and J gave up 5 bases, with 14 bases separating them. Germline V CDR1 and CDR2: MNHEY, SMNVEV (reference sequence). This CDR3 contains 13 residues.

This rearrangement joins TRBV27 to TRBJ2-1; 9 bases fit TRBD2. Germline V CDR1 and CDR2: MNHEY, SMNVEV (reference sequence). CDR3 length: 15 residues. V dropped 5 bases and J dropped 4; count of bases not matched to a gene: 6. The CDR3 here is CASSPRAGGYNEQFF. As DNA, the CDR3 is TGTGCCAGCAGTCCCCGCGCGGGGGGGTACAATGAGCAGTTCTTC.

V gene TRBV7-2 combines with J gene TRBJ2-7, with no clear D. The assigned J gene may be wrong: the sequence end matches TRBJ2-5 better. The germline V gene encodes CDR1 SGHTA and CDR2 FQGNSA. The CDR3 contains 13 residues. Here the CDR3 reads CASSLEALGTQYF. As DNA, the CDR3 is TGTGCCAGCAGCTTAGAAGCACTCGGGACCCAGTACTTC.

The sample holds a few counts of this clonotype. The V and J genes are TRBV29-1 and TRBJ1-1; perhaps TRBD1 as D (6 bases). Germline CDR1 reads SQVTM; CDR2 reads ANQGSEA. Trimming took off 7 bases at V and 4 bases at J, with 16 bases between the two ends. This CDR3 has 13 amino acids. CDR3 in amino acids: CSAKRGRFTEAFF. The CDR3 coding sequence is TGCAGCGCGAAAAGGGGGAGGTTCACTGAAGCTTTCTTT.

Written as DNA, the CDR3 is TGTGCCAGCAGTCTTAGAGTAGCGGGGGGCACAGATACGCAGTATTTT. As protein: CASSLRVAGGTDTQYF. The chain employs TRBV7-2 and TRBJ2-3, with 9 positions matching TRBD2. Looked up from germline, CDR1 is SGHTA and CDR2 is FQGNSA. Trimming removed 6 bases from V and 1 base from J; junction bases left unmatched: 8. The CDR3 is made up of 16 amino acids.